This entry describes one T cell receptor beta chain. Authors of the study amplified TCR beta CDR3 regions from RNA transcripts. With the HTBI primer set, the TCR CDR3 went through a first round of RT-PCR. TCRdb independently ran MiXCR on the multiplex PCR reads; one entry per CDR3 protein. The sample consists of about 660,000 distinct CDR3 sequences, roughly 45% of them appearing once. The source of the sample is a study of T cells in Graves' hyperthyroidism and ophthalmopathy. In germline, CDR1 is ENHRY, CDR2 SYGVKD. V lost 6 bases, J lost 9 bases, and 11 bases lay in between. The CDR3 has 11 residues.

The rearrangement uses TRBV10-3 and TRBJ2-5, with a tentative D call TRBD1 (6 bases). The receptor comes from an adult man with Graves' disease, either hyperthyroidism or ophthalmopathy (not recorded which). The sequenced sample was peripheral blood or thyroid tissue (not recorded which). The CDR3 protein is CAIRGTGPQYF. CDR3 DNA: TGTGCCATCAGGGGAACAGGGCCCCAGTACTTC.